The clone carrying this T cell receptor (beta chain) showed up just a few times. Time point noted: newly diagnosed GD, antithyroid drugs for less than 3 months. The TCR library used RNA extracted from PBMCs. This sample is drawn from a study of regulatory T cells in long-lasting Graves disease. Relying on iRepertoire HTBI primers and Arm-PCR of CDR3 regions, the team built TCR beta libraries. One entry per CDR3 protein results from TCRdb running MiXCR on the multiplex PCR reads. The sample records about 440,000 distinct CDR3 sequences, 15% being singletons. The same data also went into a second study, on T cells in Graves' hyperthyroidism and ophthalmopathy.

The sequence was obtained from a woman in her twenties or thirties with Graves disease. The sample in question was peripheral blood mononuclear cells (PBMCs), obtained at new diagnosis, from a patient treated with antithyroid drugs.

The CDR3 is CASSLVGAGSEQYF. The DNA of the CDR3 is TGTGCCAGCAGCTTAGTAGGGGCCGGCTCCGAGCAGTACTTC. V is TRBV7-3 and J is TRBJ2-7; TRBD1 might be the D (5 bases). The germline V gene has CDR1 SGHTA and CDR2 FQGTGA. The V end lost 2 bases, the J end lost 6 bases, and 14 bases lay between the germline ends. CDR3 length: 14 residues.